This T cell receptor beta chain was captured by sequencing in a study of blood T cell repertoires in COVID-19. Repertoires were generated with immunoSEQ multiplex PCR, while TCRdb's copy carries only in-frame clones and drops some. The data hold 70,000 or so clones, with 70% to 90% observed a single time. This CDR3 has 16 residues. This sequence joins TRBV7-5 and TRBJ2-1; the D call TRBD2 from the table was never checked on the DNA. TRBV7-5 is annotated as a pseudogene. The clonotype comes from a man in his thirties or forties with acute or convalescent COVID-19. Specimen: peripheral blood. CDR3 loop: CARSMPREGRNNEQFF. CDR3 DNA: TGTGCCAGAAGCATGCCGCGGGAGGGCCGAAACAATGAGCAGTTCTTC.